Many counts were recorded for the clone carrying this T cell receptor (beta chain). Per germline, CDR1 DFQATT and CDR2 SNEGSKA (reference sequence). The CDR3 has 14 residues. V was cut by 1 base and J by 11 bases, with 18 bases left in between. Those patients picked for sequencing had displayed CD8+CD57+ cell expansion on flow cytometry. The data stem from a study of CD8+CD57+ T cells in acquired aplastic anemia. The use of genomic DNA as template underpinned the TCR beta VDJ and CDR3 profiling. A single record per CDR3 protein comes from TCRdb applying MiXCR to the reads. The data show hundreds of thousands of distinct CDR3 sequences, roughly a third seen once.

The chain recombines TRBV20-1 with TRBJ1-5, with D possibly being TRBD1 (5 bases). The sequenced sample was sorted CD4+, CD8+, or CD8+CD57+ T cells (not recorded which) from PBMCs. This receptor was identified in a human donor with aplastic anemia. The CDR3 DNA is TGCAGTGCTAGAGGAGACAGCCCTGCTAGGACCCAGCATTTT. Its translation: CSARGDSPARTQHF.